This TCR beta chain was captured in a study of T-cell reconstitution after alpha-beta-depleted transplantation in children. Using unique molecular identifiers, the investigators prepared the TCRbeta library. TCRdb re-called the PCR reads with MiXCR, one entry per CDR3 protein. Of approximately 83,000 distinct CDR3 sequences listed, roughly 8.4% are singletons. This clonotype appeared many times. This CDR3 region has 13 residues. The germline V and J ends were trimmed by 3 bases and 1 base, with 6 bases remaining between them. The sequence derives from a human donor who donated a stem cell graft to a child with congenital amegakaryocytic thrombocytopenia. Sequenced material: PBMCs from the stem cell graft donor, taken from the stem cell graft. This rearrangement joins TRBV12-3 or TRBV12-4 to TRBJ1-1, with D uncertain. CDR3 DNA sequence: TGTGCCAGCAGTTTGGAGAGGAACACTGAAGCTTTCTTT. Translating it yields CASSLERNTEAFF.